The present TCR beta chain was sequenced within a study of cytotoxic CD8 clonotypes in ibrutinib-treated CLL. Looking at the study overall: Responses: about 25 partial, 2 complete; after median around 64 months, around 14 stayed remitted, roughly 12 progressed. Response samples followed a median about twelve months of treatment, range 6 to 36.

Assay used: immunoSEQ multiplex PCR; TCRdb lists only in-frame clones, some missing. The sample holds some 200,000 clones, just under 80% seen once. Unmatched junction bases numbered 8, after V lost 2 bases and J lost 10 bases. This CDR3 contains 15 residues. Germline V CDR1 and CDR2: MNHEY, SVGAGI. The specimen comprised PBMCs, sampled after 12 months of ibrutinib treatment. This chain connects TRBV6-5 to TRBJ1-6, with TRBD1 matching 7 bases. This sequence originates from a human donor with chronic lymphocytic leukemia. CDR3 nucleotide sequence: TGTGCCAGCAGTTACACCGACAGGGTGAGCTCACCCCTCCACTTT. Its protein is CASSYTDRVSSPLHF.